This T cell receptor beta chain was captured in a study of blood T cell repertoires in COVID-19. About the study: The study drew acute and convalescent COVID-19 samples from the United States, Italy and Spain. PBMCs, B-cell-depleted T cells, or T cells provided the cDNA or gDNA that made up the material.

This CDR3 region has 15 residues. The V end lost 3 bases, the J end lost 4 bases, and 16 bases lay between the germline ends. Per the germline V gene, CDR1 is SNHLY and CDR2 is FYNNEI. Per the study methods: Quantification of nucleated cells was approximated via reference gene primer amplification. The repertoire was sequenced with immunoSEQ multiplex PCR; TCRdb's copy has only in-frame clones and lacks some. Clonal size and the V and J genes are those of that table, whereas D and trimming came from the DNA. The sample lists 85,000 to 130,000 clones; over 70% were seen once. V usage is TRBV2 and J usage is TRBJ2-7, with a weak D call TRBD2 (5 bases). The sample consisted of peripheral blood. The clonotype comes from a man aged 45-65 years with acute or convalescent COVID-19. CDR3 protein: CASSEDQDWTYEQYF. The CDR3 bases are TGTGCCAGCAGTGAGGATCAGGACTGGACTTACGAGCAGTACTTC.